This TCR beta chain is from a study of blood T cell repertoires in COVID-19. Study details: Material from acute and convalescent COVID-19 was sourced from the United States, Italy and Spain. T cells, B-cell-depleted T cells, or PBMCs provided the cDNA or gDNA that served as material.

In the original workflow: From reference gene primer amplification, estimates of nucleated cell counts were derived. The method was immunoSEQ multiplex PCR; TCRdb's version includes in-frame clones alone and lacks a portion of them. V, J and clone size were drawn from that table, and D and trimming were deduced from the DNA. The data show under 150,000 clones, approximately 79% seen once. CDR1 is ENHRY and CDR2 is SYGVKD in the germline V gene. This CDR3 is 14 amino acids long. V lost 10 bases to trimming and J lost 4 bases; unmatched junction nucleotides: 11. This TCR came from a man in his fifties or sixties with active or convalescent COVID-19. Sequences were obtained from peripheral blood. The V and J genes are TRBV10-3 and TRBJ2-5, with 8 positions matching TRBD2. CDR3 sequence: CASSLAGSAETQYF. DNA of the CDR3: TGTGCCAGTTCATTAGCGGGATCTGCAGAGACCCAGTACTTC.